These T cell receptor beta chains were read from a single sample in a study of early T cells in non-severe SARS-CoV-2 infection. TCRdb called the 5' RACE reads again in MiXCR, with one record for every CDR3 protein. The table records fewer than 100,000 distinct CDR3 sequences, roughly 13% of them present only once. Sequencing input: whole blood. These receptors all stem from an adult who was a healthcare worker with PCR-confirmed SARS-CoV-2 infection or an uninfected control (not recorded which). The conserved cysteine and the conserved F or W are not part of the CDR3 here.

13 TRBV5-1 ASSRLRTGGEKLF
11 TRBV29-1 SVPLTRQDTQY
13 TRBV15 ATSTGGPQRNTQY
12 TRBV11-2 ASSLVWWGTEAF
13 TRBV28 ASRDRDRMNTEAF
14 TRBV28 ASSPPGGLSGNTIY
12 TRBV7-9 ASSLAGTDGELF
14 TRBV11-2 ASSPGWQALTDTQY
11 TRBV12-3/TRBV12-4 ASSRVNRYEQY
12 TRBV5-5 ASSYTRDSYEQY
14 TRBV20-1 SAGGGSVPSYNEQF
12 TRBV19 ASSGHEGYQPQH
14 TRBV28 ASSLDRGRPADTQY
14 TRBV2 ASSPGIGYSGNTIY
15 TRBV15 ATSRDPSGGAYNEQF